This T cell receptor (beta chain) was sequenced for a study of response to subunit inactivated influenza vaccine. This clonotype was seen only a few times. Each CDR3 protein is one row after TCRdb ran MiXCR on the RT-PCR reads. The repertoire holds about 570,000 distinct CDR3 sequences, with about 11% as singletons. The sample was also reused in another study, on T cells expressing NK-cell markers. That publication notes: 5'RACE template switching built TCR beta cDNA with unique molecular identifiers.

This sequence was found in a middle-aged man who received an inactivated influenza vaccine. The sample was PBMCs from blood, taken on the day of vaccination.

CDR3 sequence (DNA): TGTGCCAGCTCAGCCACCGGACTGGCCTACAATGAGCAGTTCTTC. Protein sequence: CASSATGLAYNEQFF. This rearrangement joins TRBV18 to TRBJ2-1; perhaps TRBD2 as D (5 bases). Trimming took 5 bases from V and 2 from J, leaving 13 bases between them. The germline gives CDR1 KGHSH, CDR2 LQKENI. CDR3 length equals 15 residues.